Following are 30 T cell receptor beta chains from one sample sequenced in a study of T cells in Graves' hyperthyroidism and ophthalmopathy. Amplification of TCR beta CDR3 regions used RNA as the template. The HTBI primer set was used in a first-round RT-PCR of the TCR CDR3. TCRdb redid the calling of the multiplex PCR reads with MiXCR, one entry per CDR3 protein. The sample gives under 350,000 distinct CDR3 sequences, approximately 17% of which show up once; roughly 50% is in the top ten. The sample was blood. The receptor set was obtained from a woman aged 55-69 years with Graves' ophthalmopathy.

The genes are TRBV6-2 or TRBV6-3 and TRBJ2-7; no clear D. Trimming took off 2 bases at V and 3 bases at J, with 8 bases between the two ends. Germline values: CDR1 MNHEY, CDR2 SVGEGT. This CDR3 has 13 residues. The CDR3 here is CASSYTADYEQYF. The DNA for the CDR3 is TGTGCCAGCAGTTACACAGCAGACTACGAGCAGTACTTC.

This clonotype came up many times. The chain recombines TRBV15 with TRBJ2-3, with 7 nucleotides matching TRBD2. The CDR3 is 14 residues long. The V gene's germline CDR1 is LNHNV and CDR2 YYDKDF (reference sequence). With 0 bases clipped from V and 8 bases from J, the junction kept 5 bases outside the gene matches. CDR3 sequence: CATSREEAGVTQYF. As DNA, the CDR3 is TGTGCCACCAGCAGAGAAGAGGCGGGAGTTACGCAGTATTTT.

This clonotype was counted many times. The chain carries TRBV5-1 and TRBJ2-3, with D unresolved. CDR3 length: 16 amino acids. V gave up 1 base and J gave up 2 bases, with 14 bases separating them. Germline assignment: CDR1 SGHRS and CDR2 YFSETQ. The CDR3 DNA reads TGCGCCAGCAGCTTGCTTGAGGTCCCACCCACAGATACGCAGTATTTT. Encoded protein: CASSLLEVPPTDTQYF.

This clonotype was observed at least ten times. The V gene is TRBV2, the J gene TRBJ1-5; TRBD1 agrees at 9 bases. Per the germline V gene, CDR1 is SNHLY and CDR2 is FYNNEI. The CDR3 length is 13 residues. V lost 9 bases and J lost 6; bases outside the gene matches: 6. CDR3 loop: CASHGTGIQPQHF. As DNA, the CDR3 is TGTGCCAGTCATGGGACAGGGATTCAGCCCCAGCATTTT.

In its sample, this clonotype was seen many times. The rearrangement links TRBV7-2 to TRBJ2-7; a possible D gene is TRBD1 (5 bases). The V gene's germline CDR1 is SGHTA and CDR2 FQGNSA. CDR3 length equals 14 residues. V lost 1 base, J lost 6 bases, and 13 bases lay in between. CDR3 nucleotide sequence: TGTGCCAGCAGCTTAGTTTTTGCAAGGGGCGAGCAGTACTTC. This translates into CASSLVFARGEQYF.

In its sample, this clonotype was seen many times. The CDR3 loop reads CASSPPPRRYPYEQYF. CDR3 sequence (DNA): TGTGCCAGCAGTCCCCCCCCTAGGCGGTACCCCTACGAGCAGTACTTC. This sequence joins TRBV28 and TRBJ2-7; D gene unclear. The germline gives CDR1 MDHEN, CDR2 SYDVKM. V was shortened by 5 bases and J by 2 bases, with 19 bases between the two germline ends. The CDR3 loop spans 16 amino acids.

The table lists this clonotype with many counts. The chain carries TRBV20-1 and TRBJ2-7; weak D call: TRBD1 (6 bases). There are 14 residues in the CDR3. Germline V gene lookup returns CDR1 DFQATT and CDR2 SNEGSKA (reference sequence). The V and J ends lost 5 bases and 9 bases respectively, with 23 bases between them. DNA of the CDR3: TGCAGTGCTTCTCCCGGGACACGGCAAGATGGGCAGTACTTC. This encodes CSASPGTRQDGQYF.

J is TRBJ2-3 and V is TRBV20-1; 9 bases are a match to TRBD2. The J segment lost 6 bases and the V segment lost 4 bases, leaving 8 bases of the junction unmatched. The CDR3 covers 14 residues. The germline V gene encodes CDR1 DFQATT and CDR2 SNEGSKA (reference sequence). In nucleotides, the CDR3 is TGCAGTGCTACCGTTAGCGGGAGAGGCGATACGCAGTATTTT. Translating it yields CSATVSGRGDTQYF.

The chain couples TRBV18 to TRBJ2-5; 7 nucleotides match TRBD1. Germline assignment: CDR1 KGHSH and CDR2 LQKENI. The CDR3 spans 14 residues. The V and J ends lost 4 bases and 5 bases, in that order; junction bases with no gene match: 7. This chain's CDR3 is CASSLNRGWETQYF. CDR3 DNA sequence: TGTGCCAGCTCACTAAACAGGGGTTGGGAGACCCAGTACTTC.

In regard to this clonotype: This clone may be a read error of a much larger clone one base away. The CDR3 DNA is TGTGCCAGCAGCGTAGCTCTCGAGACAGGGGCCTATGGCTACACCTTC. Protein: CASSVALETGAYGYTF. The chain couples TRBV9 to TRBJ1-2; TRBD1 matches 8 bases. Unmatched junction bases numbered 8, after V lost 0 bases and J lost 4 bases. The germline V gene encodes CDR1 SGDLS and CDR2 YYNGEE. The CDR3 totals 16 residues.

The CDR3 bases are TGTGCCAGCAGCTACGCTGGGAGTAGCACAGATACGCAGTATTTT. Amino acids: CASSYAGSSTDTQYF. This chain uses TRBV5-5 with TRBJ2-3; perhaps TRBD2 as D (5 bases). The V gene's germline CDR1 is SGHKS and CDR2 YYEKEE (reference sequence). Trimming took off 3 bases at V and 0 bases at J, with 11 bases between the two ends. The CDR3 sequence is 15 residues long.

This clonotype was counted many times. The chain links TRBV6-1 to TRBJ1-4; D call uncertain. V was trimmed by 6 bases and J by 6 bases, leaving 8 bases between them. Germline V gene data show CDR1 as MNHNS and CDR2 as SASEGT. This CDR3 is built from 12 residues. The CDR3 region has the DNA TGTGCCAGCAGAGGTAACGATGAAAAACTGTTTTTT. Amino acid sequence: CASRGNDEKLFF.

This clonotype was counted ten times or more. The chain has TRBV27 and TRBJ1-3, with 7 bases identical to TRBD1. This CDR3 spans 13 amino acids. The germline gives CDR1 MNHEY, CDR2 SMNVEV (reference sequence). Trimming took 8 bases from V and 3 from J; bases not matched to a gene: 4. The CDR3 is CASRRQGGNTIYF. For the CDR3, the DNA is TGTGCCAGCCGGAGACAGGGTGGAAACACCATATATTTT.

This clonotype showed up many times. This chain uses TRBV20-1 with TRBJ2-2, with unresolved D. The V gene lost 3 bases and the J gene lost 0 bases, with 11 bases spanning the gap. The germline V gene encodes CDR1 DFQATT and CDR2 SNEGSKA (reference sequence). The CDR3 sequence is 15 residues long. CDR3 DNA sequence: TGCAGTGCTAGCGTCACAAATGCGAACACCGGGGAGCTGTTTTTT. Residues: CSASVTNANTGELFF.

This clonotype was recorded at least ten times. The chain couples TRBV18 to TRBJ2-7, with 11 bases that match TRBD2. The CDR3 totals 13 residues. After removal of 6 bases from V and 7 bases from J, the junction contained 5 bases not matched to a gene. Germline V CDR1 and CDR2: KGHSH, LQKENI. The chain's CDR3 is CASSRLAGLEQYF. In nucleotides, the CDR3 is TGTGCCAGCTCCCGACTAGCGGGATTAGAGCAGTACTTC.

A remark on this clonotype: It may be a read error: a sequence one base away is much more abundant. This sequence joins TRBV12-5 and TRBJ2-7, with D perhaps given as TRBD1 or TRBD2 (5 bases each). The V end was cut by 4 bases, the J end by 2 bases, with 18 bases between. In germline, CDR1 is LGHNT, CDR2 FRNRAP. The length of the CDR3 is 16 residues. DNA of the CDR3: TGTGCTAGTGGTTGGGGGATAGAAAAGCCTCCCTACGAGCAGTACTTC. Its protein is CASGWGIEKPPYEQYF. Supplemented by reference TRBV12-5 and TRBJ2-7, the full variable domain reads DARVTQTPRHKVTEMGQEVTMRCQPILGHNTVFWYRQTMMQGLELLAYFRNRAPLDDSGMPKDRFSAEMPDATLATLKIQPSEPRDSAVYFCASGWGIEKPPYEQYFGPGTRLTVT.

This clonotype was observed a handful of times. The chain couples TRBV6-2 or TRBV6-3 to TRBJ2-3; 7 bases map to TRBD2. Germline values: CDR1 MNHEY, CDR2 SVGEGT. V was clipped by 7 bases and J by 2 bases; unmatched bases: 6. This CDR3 region has 14 residues. The CDR3 coding sequence is TGTGCCAGCATGGGGCTAGCGGACACAGATACGCAGTATTTT. Translated, it gives CASMGLADTDTQYF.

This clonotype was picked up many times. The rearrangement joins TRBV10-3 to TRBJ2-3; TRBD2 matches 10 bases. CDR3 length: 16 amino acids. J was trimmed by 1 base and V by 6 bases; bases with no gene match: 7. The V gene's germline CDR1 is ENHRY and CDR2 SYGVKD. DNA of the CDR3: TGTGCCATCAGCCTCGCCCTAGCGGGAGGCACAGATACGCAGTATTTT. Encoded protein: CAISLALAGGTDTQYF.

This clonotype was seen at least ten times. The chain carries TRBV7-6 and TRBJ2-2, with no clear D. V was pared by 5 bases and J by 0 bases, with 7 bases between. CDR1 is SGHVS and CDR2 is FNYEAQ in the germline V gene. The CDR3 has 14 amino acids. DNA for the CDR3: TGTGCCAGCAGCCCCACTGCGAACACCGGGGAGCTGTTTTTT. It specifies CASSPTANTGELFF.

This clonotype showed up many times. This chain uses TRBV20-1 with TRBJ2-3; D is perhaps TRBD2 (6 bases). Trimming left V 5 bases short and J 0 bases short, with 15 bases between. Germline values: CDR1 DFQATT, CDR2 SNEGSKA (reference sequence). The CDR3 contains 15 residues. Here the CDR3 DNA reads TGCAGTGCTGAAGCCCGGGACTCGAGCACAGATACGCAGTATTTT. This gives the protein CSAEARDSSTDTQYF.

This clonotype has more than one count but fewer than ten. The rearrangement joins TRBV10-2 to TRBJ2-7; 7 bases fit TRBD1. This CDR3 has 15 amino acids. Germline loops: CDR1 WSHSY, CDR2 SAAADI. V shed 8 bases, J shed 3 bases, and the junction held 13 bases outside the gene matches. CDR3 DNA sequence: TGCGCCAGCCGCGATAGGGCAGGGGGAAACTACGAGCAGTACTTC. Its protein product is CASRDRAGGNYEQYF.

This clonotype came up many times. V usage is TRBV27 and J usage is TRBJ1-5; no clear D gene. The CDR3 spans 17 residues. Trimming pared 3 bases from V and 4 bases from J, leaving 19 bases between. Germline V CDR1 and CDR2: MNHEY, SMNVEV (reference sequence). CDR3 in DNA: TGTGCCAGCAGTTTCGATTACGTCAATGGGTTAAATCAGCCCCAGCATTTT. It is translated as CASSFDYVNGLNQPQHF.

The V gene is TRBV4-1, the J gene TRBJ2-5; TRBD1 matches 7 bases. Looked up from germline, CDR1 is MGHRA and CDR2 is YSYEKL. There are 13 residues in the CDR3. CDR3 in amino acids: CAVSQGHQETQYF. Here the CDR3 DNA reads TGCGCGGTGTCACAGGGGCACCAAGAGACCCAGTACTTC.

The genes are TRBV19 and TRBJ2-3; TRBD1 might be the D (6 bases). Trimming took off 4 bases at V and 7 bases at J, with 15 bases between the two ends. The CDR3 has 14 residues. From germline, CDR1 is LNHDA and CDR2 SQIVND (reference sequence). CDR3 DNA: TGTGCCAGTAGTACCGACAGGTTCATGAATACGCAGTATTTT. Protein product: CASSTDRFMNTQYF.

Only a few counts were recorded for this clonotype. This chain links TRBV2 with TRBJ2-1; D is possibly TRBD2 (7 bases). Germline V gene lookup returns CDR1 SNHLY and CDR2 FYNNEI. The length of the CDR3 is 16 residues. With 2 bases removed from V and 1 base from J, the gap between germline ends came to 12 bases. The CDR3 region is CASSEQGGGSYNEQFF. The CDR3 DNA sequence: TGTGCCAGCAGTGAACAAGGGGGGGGGTCCTACAATGAGCAGTTCTTC.

This clonotype has more than one count but fewer than ten. The chain has TRBV30 and TRBJ2-5; D is uncertain. The CDR3 has 11 amino acids. Germline lookup yields CDR1 GTSNPN and CDR2 SVGIG (reference sequence). Between the trimmed V and J ends, which lost 5 bases and 0 bases, there was a span of 4 bases. CDR3 DNA: TGTGCCTGGGGGGACCAAGAGACCCAGTACTTC. Translation: CAWGDQETQYF. Filled out from reference TRBV30 and TRBJ2-5, the complete variable domain reads SQTIHQWPATLVQPVGSPLSLECTVEGTSNPNLYWYRQAAGRGLQLLFYSVGIGQISSEVPQNLSASRPQDRQFILSSKKLLLSDSGFYLCAWGDQETQYFGPGTRLLVL.

This clonotype was counted ten times or more. This chain joins TRBV20-1 and TRBJ1-2; TRBD1 agrees at 7 bases. Germline V CDR1 and CDR2: DFQATT, SNEGSKA (reference sequence). This CDR3 region has 12 residues. V was clipped by 5 bases and J by 3 bases; unmatched bases: 3. The CDR3 nucleotides are TGCAGTGCTGGGACAGTTGACTATGGCTACACCTTC. Protein: CSAGTVDYGYTF.

This clonotype was observed at least ten times. CDR3 region: CASSPGMGGLYNEQFF. CDR3 DNA: TGTGCCAGCAGCCCCGGGATGGGGGGCCTGTACAATGAGCAGTTCTTC. The chain carries TRBV11-2 and TRBJ2-1, with D possibly being TRBD1 or TRBD2 (6 bases each). CDR1 and CDR2 from the germline V gene are SGHAT and FQNNGV. The V gene lost 5 bases and the J gene lost 4 bases, with 18 bases spanning the gap. The CDR3 contains 16 residues.

The chain recombines TRBV11-2 with TRBJ2-2, with unresolved D. CDR3 length equals 16 residues. V lost 2 bases, J lost 6 bases, and 16 bases lay in between. Per germline, CDR1 SGHAT and CDR2 FQNNGV. The CDR3 here is CASSLFAPRTAGELFF. In DNA, the CDR3 is TGTGCCAGCAGCTTATTCGCCCCCCGAACGGCCGGGGAGCTGTTTTTT.

This chain joins TRBV7-9 and TRBJ1-1; D remains ambiguous. CDR3 size: 13 residues. Trimming left V 1 base short and J 7 bases short, with 10 bases between. The germline CDR1 and CDR2 sequences are SEHNR and FQNEAQ (reference sequence). CDR3 bases: TGTGCCAGCAGCTTAGTACCCCTCGATGAAGCTTTCTTT. This translates into CASSLVPLDEAFF.